These T cell receptor beta chains were read from a single sample in a study of PD-1 blockade in classical Hodgkin lymphoma. Here immunoSEQ multiplex PCR was the method, and the copy in TCRdb shows in-frame clones only, minus some. The sample lists 100,000 or so clones, 90% occurring once. Sequencing used peripheral blood mononuclear cells (PBMCs), obtained before the fourth cycle of nivolumab. The receptors were gathered from a human donor with classical Hodgkin lymphoma. CDR3s include the opening cysteine and the closing phenylalanine or tryptophan. D genes are given only for firm matches. A clone size is listed for some rows: how often the clone was seen (once, few, many), or a class if it is expanded.

TRBD1	TRBJ1-1	once	TRBV5-1	CASSLAGTGEAFF	TGCGCCAGCAGCTTGGCCGGGACAGGGGAAGCTTTCTTT
TRBD1	TRBJ1-1	once	TRBV14	CASRDRAYNGTEAFF	TGTGCCAGCAGGGACAGGGCGTATAACGGCACTGAAGCTTTCTTT
NA	TRBJ1-2	NA	TRBV21-1	CASLPWGFYGYTF	TGTGCCAGCTTGCCCTGGGGTTTCTATGGCTACACCTTC
NA	TRBJ2-7	NA	TRBV25-1	CASSRGTNSYEQYF	TGTGCCAGCAGTCGGGGGACGAACTCCTACGAGCAGTACTTC
NA	TRBJ2-1	NA	TRBV9	CASSVGSRADEQFF	TGTGCCAGCAGCGTAGGATCCAGGGCCGATGAGCAGTTCTTC
TRBD1	TRBJ1-1	NA	TRBV19	CASTTGAVGTFF	TGTGCCAGTACCACAGGGGCGGTTGGGACTTTCTTT
NA	TRBJ1-2	NA	TRBV2	CASSEIGAGYTF	TGTGCCAGCAGTGAAATTGGCGCGGGCTACACCTTC
TRBD1	TRBJ1-2	NA	TRBV28	CASSLYRGLNYGYTF	TGTGCCAGCAGTTTATACAGGGGTCTTAACTATGGCTACACCTTC
TRBD2	TRBJ2-3	NA	TRBV25-1	CASSGGAGGLNTQYF	TGTGCCAGCAGTGGGGGAGCGGGGGGGCTAAATACGCAGTATTTT
NA	TRBJ2-5	NA	TRBV6-1	CASSEGAIETQYF	TGTGCCAGCAGTGAAGGGGCGATAGAGACCCAGTACTTC
TRBD1	TRBJ2-7	NA	TRBV5-4	CASSSRARDRFYEQYF	TGTGCCAGCAGTTCGAGGGCACGGGACAGGTTCTACGAGCAGTACTTC
NA	TRBJ1-5	NA	TRBV19	CASSQGNQPQHF	TGTGCCAGTAGTCAGGGAAATCAGCCCCAGCATTTT
NA	TRBJ1-3	NA	TRBV30	CAWTRDKSYSGNTIYF	TGTGCCTGGACTCGGGACAAAAGTTACTCTGGAAACACCATATATTTT
NA	TRBJ2-7	few	TRBV5-4	CASSLARGAYEQYF	TGTGCCAGCAGCTTGGCCAGGGGAGCCTACGAGCAGTACTTC
NA	TRBJ2-2	NA	TRBV7-8	CASSGRTIRELFF	TGTGCCAGCTCGGGACGGACCATCAGGGAGCTGTTTTTT
NA	TRBJ2-3	NA	TRBV5-4	CASSPSGSRATDTQYF	TGTGCCAGCAGCCCCTCGGGTTCACGGGCAACAGATACGCAGTATTTT
TRBD1	TRBJ1-4	NA	TRBV7-9	CASSPGQGRNEKLFF	TGTGCCAGCAGCCCGGGACAGGGTCGAAATGAAAAACTGTTTTTT
NA	TRBJ1-2	few	TRBV7-9	CASSLGGEAYGYTF	TGTGCCAGCAGCTTAGGAGGGGAGGCCTATGGCTACACCTTC
NA	TRBJ1-1	NA	TRBV19	CASSISFNTEAFF	TGTGCCAGTAGTATAAGTTTCAACACTGAAGCTTTCTTT
NA	TRBJ2-5	NA	TRBV7-7	CASSLGAAKETQYF	TGTGCCAGCAGCTTAGGGGCGGCTAAAGAGACCCAGTACTTC
TRBD2	TRBJ2-2	NA	TRBV18	CASSPRLAGVTNTGELFF	TGTGCCAGCTCACCGCGACTAGCGGGGGTCACGAACACCGGGGAGCTGTTTTTT
NA	TRBJ1-1	NA	TRBV5-1	CASSLFTSGQNTEAFF	TGCGCCAGCAGCTTGTTTACCTCTGGGCAGAACACTGAAGCTTTCTTT
NA	TRBJ1-1	NA	TRBV27	CASSNLGGTEAFF	TGTGCCAGCTCCAATCTGGGAGGGACTGAAGCTTTCTTT
NA	TRBJ1-5	NA	TRBV6-1	CASSQGLGSNQPQHF	TGTGCCAGTTCCCAAGGCTTGGGAAGCAATCAGCCCCAGCATTTT
NA	TRBJ2-1	NA	TRBV4-2	CASSWVGGRGYEQFF	TGTGCCAGCAGTTGGGTGGGGGGGCGCGGTTATGAGCAGTTCTTC
TRBD1	TRBJ1-5	NA	TRBV5-5	CASSILTGVSNQPQHF	TGTGCCAGCAGCATTCTTACAGGGGTGAGCAATCAGCCCCAGCATTTT
NA	TRBJ2-5	NA	TRBV7-2	CASSLAQALYQETQYF	TGTGCCAGCAGCTTAGCTCAGGCCCTGTACCAAGAGACCCAGTACTTC
NA	TRBJ2-7	NA	TRBV7-8	CASTQRAGNSLSYEQYF	TGTGCCAGCACCCAGAGGGCAGGCAACTCTCTCTCCTACGAGCAGTACTTC
NA	TRBJ1-5	NA	TRBV21-1	CASSKDIPGSNQPQHF	TGTGCCAGCAGCAAAGATATACCGGGGAGCAATCAGCCCCAGCATTTT
NA	TRBJ2-2	NA	TRBV4-1	CASSQEAATSTGELFF	TGCGCCAGCAGCCAAGAGGCCGCGACTTCCACCGGGGAGCTGTTTTTT
NA	TRBJ1-3	NA	TRBV5-6	CASRGGSSGNTIYF	TGTGCCAGCAGAGGAGGGTCATCTGGAAACACCATATATTTT
NA	TRBJ2-7	NA	TRBV5-6	CASSQTGPYEQYF	TGTGCCAGCAGTCAGACAGGCCCCTACGAGCAGTACTTC
TRBD2	TRBJ2-3	NA	TRBV7-9	CASSLRERGDGTDTQYF	TGTGCCAGCAGCTTAAGGGAGCGGGGGGATGGCACAGATACGCAGTATTTT
NA	TRBJ2-3	NA	TRBV6-6	CASSYSNSDTDTQYF	TGTGCCAGCAGTTACTCGAATTCAGACACAGATACGCAGTATTTT
NA	TRBJ2-7	NA	TRBV7-9	CASSVLPSSYEQYF	TGTGCCAGCAGCGTACTACCCTCGTCCTACGAGCAGTACTTC
NA	TRBJ2-3	NA	TRBV5-5	CASSLEGRSTDTQYF	TGTGCCAGCAGCTTGGAGGGGAGAAGCACAGATACGCAGTATTTT
NA	TRBJ2-7	NA	TRBV7-9	CASSPWAGTHYEQYF	TGTGCCAGCAGCCCGTGGGCCGGGACACACTACGAGCAGTACTTC